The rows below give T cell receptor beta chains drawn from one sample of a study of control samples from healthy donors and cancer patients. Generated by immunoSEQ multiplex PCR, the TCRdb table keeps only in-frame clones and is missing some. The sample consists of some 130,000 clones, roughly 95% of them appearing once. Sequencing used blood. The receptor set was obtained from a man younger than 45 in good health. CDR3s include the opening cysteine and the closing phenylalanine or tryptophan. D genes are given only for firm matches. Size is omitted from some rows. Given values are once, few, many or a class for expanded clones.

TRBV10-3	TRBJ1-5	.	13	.	TGTGCCATCAGTGACTTCAACAATCAGCCCCAGCATTTT	CAISDFNNQPQHF
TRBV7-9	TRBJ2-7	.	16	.	TGTGCCAGCAGCCACTCTCCCCCGGGTATCTCCTACGAGCAGTACTTC	CASSHSPPGISYEQYF
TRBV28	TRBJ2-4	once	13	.	TGTGCCACCGAGGTCGGGGGCGGTAAAACTCAGTACTTC	CATEVGGGKTQYF
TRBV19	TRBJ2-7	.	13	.	TGTGCCAGTAGTAACGGACACTCCTACGAGCAGTACTTC	CASSNGHSYEQYF
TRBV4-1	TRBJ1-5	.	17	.	TGCGCCAGCAGCCCGAGGGTAGCCGGACAGAGGCGCCAGCCCCAGCATTTT	CASSPRVAGQRRQPQHF
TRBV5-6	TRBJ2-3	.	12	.	TGTGCCAGCGTGAGTAGGACAGATACGCAGTATTTT	CASVSRTDTQYF
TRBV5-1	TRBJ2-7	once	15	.	TGCGCCAGCAGCCAAACTCCGGGACTGCTATTCGAGCAGTACTTC	CASSQTPGLLFEQYF
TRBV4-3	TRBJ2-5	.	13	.	TGCGCCAGCAGCCAAGCCTGGCAATCCCTTGTGTACTTC	CASSQAWQSLVYF
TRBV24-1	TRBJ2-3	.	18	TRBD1	TGTGCCACCTACATGCGCACCAGGGGGCAGATAATCACAGATACGCAGTATTTT	CATYMRTRGQIITDTQYF
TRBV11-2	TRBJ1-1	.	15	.	TGTGCCAGCAGCTTAGCTACAGGGCTGAACACTGAAGCTTTCTTT	CASSLATGLNTEAFF
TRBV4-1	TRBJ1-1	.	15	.	TGCGCCAGCAGCCAGGGACCCGTGCAGGCCACTGAAGCTTTCTTT	CASSQGPVQATEAFF
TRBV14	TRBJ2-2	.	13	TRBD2	TGTGCCAGCAGCCGCCTAGCGGTCGGGGAGCTGTTTTTT	CASSRLAVGELFF
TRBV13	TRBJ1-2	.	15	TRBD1	TGTGCCAGCAGCCCTATTCAGCAGGGGGCCTATGGCTACACCTTC	CASSPIQQGAYGYTF
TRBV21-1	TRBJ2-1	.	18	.	TGTGCCAGCAGCGGGCGGGGGGGCTTCTCCGGCTCCTACAATGAGCAGTTCTTC	CASSGRGGFSGSYNEQFF
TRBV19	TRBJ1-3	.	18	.	TGTGCCAGTAGTATAAAGGGGCGCGGGACCTGGACTGGAAACACCATATATTTT	CASSIKGRGTWTGNTIYF
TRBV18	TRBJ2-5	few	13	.	TGTGCCAGCTCACCTGGGGGAGGAGAGACCCAGTACTTC	CASSPGGGETQYF
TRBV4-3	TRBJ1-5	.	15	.	TGCGCCAGCAGCCAAGCCTGGGTGGGGAATCAGCCCCAGCATTTT	CASSQAWVGNQPQHF
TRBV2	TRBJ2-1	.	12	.	TGTGCCAGCAGTGGGGGACACAATGAGCAGTTCTTC	CASSGGHNEQFF
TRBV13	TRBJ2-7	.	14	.	TGTGCCAGCAGCTTGGAGAGGGTGGGTAGCGAGCAGTACTTC	CASSLERVGSEQYF
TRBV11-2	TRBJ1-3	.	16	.	TGTGCCAGCAGCCCCAGGGTTATCGGCTCTGGAAACACCATATATTTT	CASSPRVIGSGNTIYF
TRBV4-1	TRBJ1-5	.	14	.	TGCGCCAGCAGCCAGTCCCTTATTCCCGGCCCCCAGCATTTT	CASSQSLIPGPQHF
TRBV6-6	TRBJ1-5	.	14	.	TGTGCCAGCAGTTACAACGCGGGTTCGGGGCCCCAGCATTTT	CASSYNAGSGPQHF
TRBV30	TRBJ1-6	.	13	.	TGTGCCTGGAGTTTAACAGGGAATTCACCCCTCCACTTT	CAWSLTGNSPLHF
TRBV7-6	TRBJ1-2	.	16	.	TGTGCCAGCAGCTTAACAGGAGCAAAGTCTAACTATGGCTACACCTTC	CASSLTGAKSNYGYTF
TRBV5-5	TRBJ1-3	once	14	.	TGTGCCAGCAGGGCGGCATTGGGAGGAAACACCATATATTTT	CASRAALGGNTIYF
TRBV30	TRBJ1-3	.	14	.	TGTGCCTGGAGTGTCGGCGTCTCTGGAAACACCATATATTTT	CAWSVGVSGNTIYF